These 16 T cell receptor beta chains were sequenced from one sample in a study of blood T cells in healthy people across ages. A second PCR, run for roughly 6 to 11 cycles, used a sample-barcoded 5' primer plus a J-beta primer mix. Each CDR3 protein gets one entry after TCRdb re-called the 5' RACE reads with MiXCR. Here the sample spans around 990,000 distinct CDR3 sequences, 20% to 25% being singletons. A further study also used this sample, focusing on T cells of mothers and their children.

Sequencing input: blood. The receptors derive from a girl aged 2 to 9 in good health.

The chain carries TRBV13 and TRBJ1-6; unclear D gene. The CDR3 extends over 15 amino acids. Germline-derived CDR1 and CDR2 are PRHDT and FYEKMQ (reference sequence). The ends were cut back, 3 bases at V and 2 bases at J, with 8 bases in the middle. CDR3 sequence: CASSFRVTYNSPLHF. DNA for the CDR3: TGTGCCAGCAGCTTCCGGGTGACCTATAATTCACCCCTCCACTTT.

This clonotype has just a few counts. This chain connects TRBV7-9 to TRBJ2-5, with TRBD2 as a possible D gene (5 bases). The DNA matches TRBJ2-1 better at its end, which makes the J call doubtful. The CDR3 is 15 residues long. Germline CDR1 SEHNR, CDR2 FQNEAQ (reference sequence). The CDR3 nucleotides are TGTGCCAGCAGCTTGTCTAGTGGAGGCCCTCGGGAGCAGTTCTTC. The encoded protein is CASSLSSGGPREQFF.

CDR3: CASSLKGLASETQYF. The CDR3 coding sequence is TGTGCCAGCTCACTGAAGGGGCTAGCCTCGGAGACCCAGTACTTC. The V call is TRBV18, the J call TRBJ2-1, with D possibly being TRBD1 or TRBD2 (5 bases each). The J call may not be correct, given that the DNA end is closer to TRBJ2-5. CDR1 and CDR2 (germline): KGHSH, LQKENI. This CDR3 comprises 15 residues.

The chain joins TRBV7-9 to TRBJ2-7, with 10 nucleotides matching TRBD1. CDR3 length: 14 residues. V was pared by 7 bases and J by 5 bases, with 8 bases of the junction left unmatched. CDR1 and CDR2 from the germline V gene are SEHNR and FQNEAQ (reference sequence). The CDR3 region is CASIAGTGDNEQYF. CDR3 DNA sequence: TGTGCCAGCATCGCCGGGACAGGGGATAACGAGCAGTACTTC.

This clonotype was found many times. This sequence joins TRBV28 and TRBJ1-1; D is unresolved. The CDR3 runs to 13 residues. V dropped 11 bases and J dropped 0 bases, with 13 bases sitting between them. Per the germline V gene, CDR1 is MDHEN and CDR2 is SYDVKM. CDR3 sequence reads: CASLGALNTEAFF. The CDR3 coding sequence is TGTGCCTCCCTTGGCGCCCTGAACACTGAAGCTTTCTTT.

This clonotype showed up just a few times. This chain links TRBV6-5 with TRBJ1-6; TRBD1 matches 8 bases. The germline CDR1 and CDR2 sequences are MNHEY and SVGAGI. The CDR3 consists of 14 residues. V gave up 6 bases and J gave up 10 bases; unmatched junction bases: 8. The CDR3 loop is CASSSDRVSSPLHF. DNA of the CDR3: TGTGCCAGCAGCTCGGACAGGGTATCATCACCCCTCCACTTT.

V usage is TRBV4-1 and J usage is TRBJ1-3; D not certain. Between the trimmed V and J ends, which lost 0 bases and 0 bases, there was a span of 6 bases. The CDR3 is 15 residues long. The germline V gene encodes CDR1 MGHRA and CDR2 YSYEKL. The CDR3 region is CASSQEAISGNTIYF. For the CDR3, the DNA is TGCGCCAGCAGCCAAGAAGCTATCTCTGGAAACACCATATATTTT.

The table lists this clonotype with a few counts. As DNA, the CDR3 is TGTGCCAGCAGTTACGTGGGGGCCTCCTACGAGCAGTACTTC. This codes for CASSYVGASYEQYF. The V and J genes are TRBV6-2 or TRBV6-3 and TRBJ2-5; maybe TRBD1 (6 bases). The J call may be mistaken, given a closer DNA end match to TRBJ2-7. Germline CDR1 reads MNHEY; CDR2 reads SVGEGT. The CDR3 is made up of 14 amino acids.

This clonotype was detected a few times. The V gene is TRBV11-2, the J gene TRBJ2-7, with D possibly TRBD2 on 5 matching bases. The germline V gene encodes CDR1 SGHAT and CDR2 FQNNGV. CDR3 length: 16 amino acids. V was clipped by 5 bases and J by 2 bases, with 19 bases between them. CDR3 DNA sequence: TGTGCCAGCAGCCCTGCCCGGGGTGCGACCCCCTACGAGCAGTACTTC. It codes for CASSPARGATPYEQYF.

The CDR3 bases are TGTGCCAGCAGTTTCGAGACAGGGGCCGGACAGCCCCAGCATTTT. Its translation is CASSFETGAGQPQHF. The V call is TRBV6-6, the J call TRBJ1-5; TRBD1 matches at 8 bases. CDR1 and CDR2 (germline): MNHNY, SVGAGI (reference sequence). CDR3 size: 15 residues. The V segment lost 4 bases and the J segment 7 bases; nucleotides outside the gene matches: 9.

A few counts support this clonotype. The chain uses TRBV4-3 and TRBJ1-6, with a tentative D call TRBD1 (6 bases). The CDR3 has 18 residues. V was trimmed by 0 bases and J by 9 bases, leaving 21 bases between them. The germline gives CDR1 LGHNA, CDR2 YSLEER. Written as DNA, the CDR3 is TGCGCCAGCAGCCAAGATTTGGCTACAGGGCTTTCGGGTTCACCCCTCCACTTT. Translated: CASSQDLATGLSGSPLHF.

The chain combines TRBV18 with TRBJ1-5; D ambiguous. The CDR3 totals 16 residues. Trimming left V 6 bases short and J 4 bases short, with 19 bases between. Germline CDR1 and CDR2: KGHSH and LQKENI. The CDR3 protein is CASSSGFWALNQPQHF. As DNA, the CDR3 is TGTGCCAGCTCTTCAGGCTTCTGGGCTTTGAATCAGCCCCAGCATTTT.

This clonotype has a count of ten or more. The chain recombines TRBV11-2 with TRBJ1-1; D is uncertain. CDR1 and CDR2 (germline): SGHAT, FQNNGV. Trimming pared 5 bases from V and 6 bases from J, leaving 7 bases between. This CDR3 region has 11 residues. CDR3 in amino acids: CASSPSAEAFF. CDR3 DNA: TGTGCCAGCAGCCCCTCCGCTGAAGCTTTCTTT. The complete variable domain, with remaining parts taken from reference TRBV11-2 and TRBJ1-1, reads EAGVAQSPRYKIIEKRQSVAFWCNPISGHATLYWYQQILGQGPKLLIQFQNNGVVDDSQLPKDRFSAERLKGVDSTLKIQPAKLEDSAVYLCASSPSAEAFFGQGTRLTVV.

V usage is TRBV7-8 and J usage is TRBJ2-4; 7 nucleotides align to TRBD1. The CDR3 is made up of 17 amino acids. Germline V gene data show CDR1 as SGHVS and CDR2 as FQNEAQ. With V trimmed by 3 bases and J by 6 bases, 14 bases remained unmatched. CDR3 in DNA: TGTGCCAGCAGCTTCGGGGCCGACAGGGTGACCATAAACATTCAGTACTTC. Translated: CASSFGADRVTINIQYF.

The DNA of the CDR3 is TGTGCCAGTAGTCGGGACATTGGGGACACTGAAGCTTTCTTT. Its protein product is CASSRDIGDTEAFF. The chain uses TRBV19 and TRBJ1-1, with a possible D match to TRBD1 (6 bases). V lost 5 bases, J lost 3 bases, and 13 bases lay in between. Germline assignment: CDR1 LNHDA and CDR2 SQIVND (reference sequence). The CDR3 length is 14 residues. The whole variable domain, filled in from reference TRBV19 and TRBJ1-1, reads DGGITQSPKYLFRKEGQNVTLSCEQNLNHDAMYWYRQDPGQGLRLIYYSQIVNDFQKGDIAEGYSVSREKKESFPLTVTSAQKNPTAFYLCASSRDIGDTEAFFGQGTRLTVV.

The V and J genes are TRBV28 and TRBJ2-2; the match to TRBD2 covers 8 bases. The CDR3 has 15 amino acids. The germline gives CDR1 MDHEN, CDR2 SYDVKM. With 3 bases clipped from V and 2 bases from J, the junction kept 2 bases outside the gene matches. The CDR3 region has the DNA TGTGCCAGCAGTTTTAGCGGGGCCAACACCGGGGAGCTGTTTTTT. This translates into CASSFSGANTGELFF.